This T cell receptor beta chain was sequenced for a study of T cell repertoires in cytomegalovirus infection (dated by TCRdb to the late 2010s). Broadly, across the study: Because public TCR beta signatures pointed to carriage of CMV infection together with the matching HLA type, the HLA type of each donor mattered for the analysis.

Regarding this clonotype: Its antigen has not been determined. No clone much larger than this one lies a single base away; base qualities are absent.

General study outcomes and caveats: In the ex vivo response, HLA-C-restricted CMV-specific TCR beta clonotypes were dominant, and in two of eight donors the single most frequent clonotype came from this HLA-C-restricted group. In both this cohort and an independent cohort of some 350 donors, the cumulative frequency of public TCR beta family members distinguished carriers of CMV infection plus the relevant HLA type.

Instrument used: Illumina HiSeq 1500. TCRdb trimmed public reads at Q25 via fastp, called clones via MiXCR and kept in-frame beta chains. Entries are consolidated by CDR3 protein sequence, retaining the most common genes and DNA. The sample has 200,000 to 300,000 distinct CDR3 sequences on record, more than 9% of them singletons. Clones ranked in the top ten supply 1.5% to 2% of the sample. The germline ends are 12 bases apart after V is trimmed by 3 bases and J by 4 bases. Spanning cysteine to phenylalanine, the CDR3 consists of 13 amino acids. The entry retains the CDR3 DNA only, 39 bases that are in frame from base 1. In the germline V gene (reference sequence), CDR1 corresponds to DFQATT and CDR2 to SNEGSKA.

The sample taken for sequencing was PBMCs. The receptor was isolated from a human donor in good health (CMV status not recorded). Some clones in this sample may be carry-over from other donors' samples. The chain is made from TRBV20-1 and TRBJ1-1; TRBD1 is a possible D gene, resting on 6 matching bases. For the CDR3, the sequence is CSASSQGATEAFF. Read as DNA, the sequence is TGCAGTGCTAGCTCACAGGGAGCCACTGAAGCTTTCTTT.